This T cell receptor beta chain was observed in a study of shared clonotypes between healthy human individuals. Germline values: CDR1 GTSNPN, CDR2 SVGIG (reference sequence). The ends were cut back, 4 bases at V and 4 bases at J, with 10 bases in the middle. The CDR3 has 12 residues. Study-wide results and limits: Represented diversity (both genetic and exposure-history) was limited by the small number of donors.

On this clone itself: No antigen is known for it.

Here immunoSEQ multiplex PCR was the method, and the copy in TCRdb shows in-frame clones only, minus some. The data hold fewer than 700,000 clones, with about 80% observed a single time. Sample: PBMCs. This chain joins TRBV30 and TRBJ1-1; D call uncertain. The source of this sequence is a woman aged 40 to 50 in good health. Some clones in this sample may be carry-over from other donors' samples. CDR3 in DNA: TGTGCCTGGATCGGCGGAGGCACTGAAGCTTTCTTT. It translates to CAWIGGGTEAFF.